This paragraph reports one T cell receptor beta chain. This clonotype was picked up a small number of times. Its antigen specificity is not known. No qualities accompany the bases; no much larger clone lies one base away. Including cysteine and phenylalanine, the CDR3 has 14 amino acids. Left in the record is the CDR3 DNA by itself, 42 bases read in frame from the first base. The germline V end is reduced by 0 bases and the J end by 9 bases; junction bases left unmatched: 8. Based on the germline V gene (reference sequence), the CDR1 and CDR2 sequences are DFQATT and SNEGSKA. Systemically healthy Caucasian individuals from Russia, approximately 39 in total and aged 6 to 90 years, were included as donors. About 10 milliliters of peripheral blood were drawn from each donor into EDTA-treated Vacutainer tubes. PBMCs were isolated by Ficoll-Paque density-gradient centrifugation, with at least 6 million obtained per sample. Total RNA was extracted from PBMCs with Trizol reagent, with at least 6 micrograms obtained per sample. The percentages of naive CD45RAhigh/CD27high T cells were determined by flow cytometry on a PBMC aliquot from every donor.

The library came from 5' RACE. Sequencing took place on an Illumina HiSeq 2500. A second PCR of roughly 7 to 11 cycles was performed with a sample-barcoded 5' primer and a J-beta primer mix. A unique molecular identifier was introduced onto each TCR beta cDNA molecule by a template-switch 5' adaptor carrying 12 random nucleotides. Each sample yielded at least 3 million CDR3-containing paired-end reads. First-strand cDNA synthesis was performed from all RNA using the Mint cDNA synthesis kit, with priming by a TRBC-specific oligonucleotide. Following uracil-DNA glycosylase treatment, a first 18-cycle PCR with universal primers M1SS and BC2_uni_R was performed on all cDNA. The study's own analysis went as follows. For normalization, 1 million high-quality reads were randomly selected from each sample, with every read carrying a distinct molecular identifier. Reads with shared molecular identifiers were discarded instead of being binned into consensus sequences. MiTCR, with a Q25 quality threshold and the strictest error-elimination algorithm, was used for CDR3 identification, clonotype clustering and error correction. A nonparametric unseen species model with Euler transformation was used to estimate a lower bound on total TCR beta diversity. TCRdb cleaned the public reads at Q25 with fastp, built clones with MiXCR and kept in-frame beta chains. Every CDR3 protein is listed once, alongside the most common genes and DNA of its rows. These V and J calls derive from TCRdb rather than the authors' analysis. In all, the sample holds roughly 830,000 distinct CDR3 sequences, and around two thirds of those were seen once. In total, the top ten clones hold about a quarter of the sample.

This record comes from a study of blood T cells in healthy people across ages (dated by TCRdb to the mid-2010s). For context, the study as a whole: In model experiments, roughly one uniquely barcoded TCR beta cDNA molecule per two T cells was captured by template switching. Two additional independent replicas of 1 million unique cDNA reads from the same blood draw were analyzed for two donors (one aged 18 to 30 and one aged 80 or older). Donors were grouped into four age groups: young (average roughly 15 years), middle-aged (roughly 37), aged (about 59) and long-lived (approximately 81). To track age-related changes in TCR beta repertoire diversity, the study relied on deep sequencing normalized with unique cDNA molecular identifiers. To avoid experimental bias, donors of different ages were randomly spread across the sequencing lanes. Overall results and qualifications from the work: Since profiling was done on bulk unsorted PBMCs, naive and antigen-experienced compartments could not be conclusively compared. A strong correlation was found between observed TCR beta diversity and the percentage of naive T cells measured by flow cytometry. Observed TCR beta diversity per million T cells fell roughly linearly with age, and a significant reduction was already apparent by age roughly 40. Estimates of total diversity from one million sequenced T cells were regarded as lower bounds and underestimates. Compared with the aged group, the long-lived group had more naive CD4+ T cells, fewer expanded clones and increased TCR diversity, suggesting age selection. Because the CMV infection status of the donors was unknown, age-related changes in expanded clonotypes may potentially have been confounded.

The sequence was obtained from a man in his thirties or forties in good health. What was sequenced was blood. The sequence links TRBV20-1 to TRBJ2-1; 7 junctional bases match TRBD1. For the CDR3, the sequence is CSARDFDRVGEQFF. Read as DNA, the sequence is TGCAGTGCTAGAGATTTCGACAGGGTGGGTGAGCAGTTCTTC.